This TCR beta chain derives from a study of spatial heterogeneity in lung cancer. Time point: sample taken at primary tumor resection. TCRs were sequenced from unsorted whole RNA of tumor, nontumor lung or PBMC. The donors were 70 or so patients with non-small cell lung cancer that was early-stage and untreated. The length of the CDR3 is 17 residues. The germline CDR1 and CDR2 sequences are SQVTM and ANQGSEA. The trim removed 4 bases at V and 4 bases at J, leaving 14 bases unmatched. Single TCR cDNA molecules each had their own unique molecular identifier. From the 5' RACE reads, TCRdb called clonotypes with MiXCR, one entry per CDR3 protein. The table includes roughly 16,000 distinct CDR3 sequences, about 20% detected once. This clonotype is labeled medium-sized.

The chain couples TRBV29-1 to TRBJ2-1, with 9 bases aligning to TRBD1. This clonotype originated in a female donor with early-stage non-small cell lung cancer. This specimen consisted of PBMCs, obtained at surgery. The CDR3 is CSVVRMETGGGYNEQFF. In DNA form, the CDR3 reads TGCAGCGTTGTTAGGATGGAGACAGGGGGAGGATACAATGAGCAGTTCTTC.